The 30 T cell receptor beta chains in this list originate from one sample, sequenced in a study of cytomegalovirus exposure and HLA in healthy donors. The primer mix had 60 Vbeta and 13 Jbeta primers. Clones were read by immunoSEQ multiplex PCR, and TCRdb kept only the in-frame ones, dropping some. The table has over 100,000 clones, approximately 80% seen once. The sequenced sample consisted of PBMCs. All receptors derive from a man aged 40-50 years in good health and CMV-seropositive.

The genes are TRBV7-8 and TRBJ2-3, with a possible D match to TRBD2 (5 bases). Germline assignment: CDR1 SGHVS and CDR2 FQNEAQ. CDR3 length equals 16 residues. V was clipped by 4 bases and J by 6 bases, with 20 bases between them. The CDR3 region is CASSSEAGLIKDTQYF. CDR3 in DNA: TGTGCCAGCAGCTCAGAGGCGGGCCTTATCAAGGATACGCAGTATTTT.

This clone was found a few times. The rearrangement uses TRBV18 and TRBJ2-2, with a weak D call TRBD1 (5 bases). There are 15 residues in the CDR3. Per the germline V gene, CDR1 is KGHSH and CDR2 is LQKENI. Trimming pared 4 bases from V and 2 bases from J, leaving 11 bases between. CDR3 amino acids: CASSLLRGNTGELFF. The CDR3 DNA follows: TGTGCCAGCTCACTACTAAGGGGAAACACCGGGGAGCTGTTTTTT. Filled out from reference TRBV18 and TRBJ2-2, the complete variable domain reads NAGVMQNPRHLVRRRGQEARLRCSPMKGHSHVYWYRQLPEEGLKFMVYLQKENIIDESGMPKERFSAEFPKEGPSILRIQQVVRGDSAAYFCASSLLRGNTGELFFGEGSRLTVL.

This clone was counted only a few times. The gene calls are TRBV6-1 and TRBJ2-7; 9 bases are a match to TRBD1. V was clipped by 6 bases and J by 6 bases; unmatched bases: 9. Germline lookup yields CDR1 MNHNS and CDR2 SASEGT. The CDR3 consists of 14 residues. CDR3 sequence reads: CASRGTGMTGEQYF. CDR3 coding DNA: TGTGCCAGCAGAGGGACAGGGATGACAGGCGAGCAGTACTTC.

The V gene is TRBV7-2, the J gene TRBJ2-5; the D gene is possibly TRBD2 (5 bases). Trimming shortened V by 5 bases and J by 4 bases, and 14 bases separated the two germline ends. The germline gives CDR1 SGHTA, CDR2 FQGNSA. This CDR3 is built from 14 residues. CDR3 loop: CASSKLVLGETQYF. CDR3 DNA sequence: TGTGCCAGCAGCAAACTAGTACTGGGAGAGACCCAGTACTTC.

The rearrangement joins TRBV14 to TRBJ2-3, with TRBD2 matching 8 bases. V dropped 5 bases and J dropped 0; count of bases not matched to a gene: 4. Germline V gene data show CDR1 as SGHDN and CDR2 as FVKESK. This CDR3 is 15 amino acids long. The CDR3 DNA reads TGTGCCAGCAGCTCATTAGCGGGAAGCACAGATACGCAGTATTTT. It specifies CASSSLAGSTDTQYF.

The chain couples TRBV6-5 to TRBJ2-3, with 10 bases aligning to TRBD1. Germline V gives CDR1 MNHEY, CDR2 SVGAGI. The J segment lost 4 bases and the V segment lost 5 bases, leaving 6 bases of the junction unmatched. The CDR3 consists of 15 residues. DNA of the CDR3: TGTGCCAGCAGTCCGACAGGGGGCTGGGCAGATACGCAGTATTTT. It translates to CASSPTGGWADTQYF.

This clone was observed a few times. V and J are TRBV7-8 and TRBJ1-2; D remains unclear. V dropped 2 bases and J dropped 0 bases, with 4 bases sitting between them. The germline V gene has CDR1 SGHVS and CDR2 FQNEAQ. The CDR3 extends over 13 amino acids. The CDR3 bases are TGTGCCAGCAGCTTATCCACTAACTATGGCTACACCTTC. Translation: CASSLSTNYGYTF.

The CDR3 region has the DNA TGTGCCAGCAGCCTTAGCGGAGACCTAGTTGGCAATGAGCAGTTCTTC. Protein product: CASSLSGDLVGNEQFF. This sequence joins TRBV5-4 and TRBJ2-1, with D maybe TRBD2 (6 bases). Germline CDR1 and CDR2: SGHNT and YYREEE (reference sequence). The CDR3 contains 16 residues. The V end lost 4 bases, the J end lost 6 bases, and 20 bases lay between the germline ends. Complete variable domain (other parts from reference TRBV5-4 and TRBJ2-1): ETGVTQSPTHLIKTRGQQVTLRCSSQSGHNTVSWYQQALGQGPQFIFQYYREEENGRGNFPPRFSGLQFPNYSSELNVNALELDDSALYLCASSLSGDLVGNEQFFGPGTRLTVL.

The chain links TRBV2 to TRBJ1-6; D possibly corresponds to TRBD1 (6 bases). CDR1 SNHLY and CDR2 FYNNEI come from the germline V gene. The CDR3 length is 14 residues. The ends were cut back, 3 bases at V and 10 bases at J, with 13 bases in the middle. CDR3 in DNA: TGTGCCAGCAGTGATGGGAACAGGGCCTCACCCCTCCACTTT. It encodes CASSDGNRASPLHF.

This chain joins TRBV5-6 and TRBJ2-1; TRBD2 matches at 7 bases. V gave up 7 bases and J gave up 5 bases; unmatched junction bases: 6. Germline CDR1 is SGHDT and CDR2 is YYEEEE. There are 13 residues in the CDR3. CDR3 sequence reads: CASGLAVDNEQFF. CDR3 nucleotides: TGTGCCAGCGGGCTAGCGGTCGACAATGAGCAGTTCTTC.

The chain links TRBV6-1 to TRBJ1-5; 9 bases are a match to TRBD1. Germline V lookup: CDR1 MNHNS, CDR2 SASEGT. J gave up 6 bases and V 6 bases, and 3 bases lay outside the gene matches. The CDR3 length is 13 residues. The CDR3 sequence: CASRLTGGQPQHF. The CDR3, as DNA: TGTGCCAGCAGATTGACAGGGGGTCAGCCCCAGCATTTT.

Worth noting for this clone: An end of the junction differs from the germline gene, which may be a read error. The J gene is TRBJ1-2, the V gene TRBV7-6; no clear D gene. The germline CDR1 and CDR2 sequences are SGHVS and FNYEAQ. This CDR3 spans 14 amino acids. The CDR3 DNA reads as TGTGCCAGCAGCTTAGGGGCGGGCGACTATGGCCACACCTTC. Amino acids: CASSLGAGDYGHTF.

DNA of the CDR3: TGTGCCAGCAGTGAGTCAGGGAAAGGCTACACCTTC. Its protein product is CASSESGKGYTF. The chain carries TRBV6-4 and TRBJ1-2; possible D gene TRBD1, 5 bases. The CDR3 loop spans 12 amino acids. Germline V CDR1 and CDR2: MRHNA, SNTAGT. Trimming removed 3 bases from V and 8 bases from J, with 10 bases in between.

This chain joins TRBV7-6 and TRBJ1-1; D gene unclear. The V gene lost 3 bases and the J gene lost 2 bases, with 7 bases spanning the gap. The CDR3 sequence is 13 residues long. CDR1 and CDR2 (germline): SGHVS, FNYEAQ. The chain's CDR3 is CASSFGSNTEAFF. CDR3 DNA sequence: TGTGCCAGCAGCTTTGGGAGTAACACTGAAGCTTTCTTT.

V and J are TRBV19 and TRBJ1-1; D perhaps matches TRBD1 (6 bases). Germline CDR1 is LNHDA and CDR2 is SQIVND (reference sequence). With 5 bases removed from V and 0 bases from J, the gap between germline ends came to 10 bases. The CDR3 loop spans 14 amino acids. The CDR3 DNA follows: TGTGCCAGTAGTTTACAGGGCATGAACACTGAAGCTTTCTTT. It translates to CASSLQGMNTEAFF.

The chain links TRBV6-1 to TRBJ2-7; weak D call: TRBD1 (5 bases). V was cut by 6 bases and J by 7 bases, with 22 bases left in between. CDR1 is MNHNS, CDR2 SASEGT, per germline. The CDR3 totals 15 residues. In DNA, the CDR3 is TGTGCCAGCAGGAGTCCCCCCTCAGGGCCTACGGAGCAGTACTTC. Translated, it gives CASRSPPSGPTEQYF.

This clone appeared a single time. V usage is TRBV5-5 and J usage is TRBJ2-6; the D gene is possibly TRBD1 (6 bases). Germline V gene data show CDR1 as SGHKS and CDR2 as YYEKEE (reference sequence). Trimming shortened V by 4 bases and J by 0 bases, and 14 bases separated the two germline ends. The CDR3 runs 17 residues. The CDR3, as DNA: TGTGCCAGCAGCGCTCCGGGACATAGCTCTGGGGCCAACGTCCTGACTTTC. It is translated as CASSAPGHSSGANVLTF.

CDR3: CASSTNRQGVGSPLHF. CDR3 sequence (DNA): TGTGCCAGCAGCACTAACAGACAGGGAGTAGGTTCACCCCTCCACTTT. The chain recombines TRBV28 with TRBJ1-6, with 7 bases lining up with TRBD1. The CDR3 is 16 amino acids. CDR1 MDHEN and CDR2 SYDVKM come from the germline V gene. J was trimmed by 9 bases and V by 6 bases; bases with no gene match: 14.

The table lists this clone with a count of one. This chain connects TRBV6-4 to TRBJ2-7; TRBD1 agrees at 10 bases. The germline CDR1 and CDR2 sequences are MRHNA and SNTAGT. The junction had 11 bases not matched to a gene; V was cut back by 7 bases and J by 2 bases. This CDR3 has 16 amino acids. In DNA form, the CDR3 reads TGTGCCAGCACCCAGATTGACAGGGGGCAACCCTACGAGCAGTACTTC. Its translation is CASTQIDRGQPYEQYF.

V is TRBV7-6 and J is TRBJ2-2; D is possibly TRBD2 (7 bases). V lost 0 bases, J lost 7 bases, and 21 bases lay in between. The CDR3 spans 18 residues. Germline-derived CDR1 and CDR2 are SGHVS and FNYEAQ. This CDR3 is CASSLAFGGGTGVGELFF. The DNA for the CDR3 is TGTGCCAGCAGCTTAGCGTTCGGCGGGGGCACTGGAGTCGGGGAGCTGTTTTTT.

A word on this clone: A junction end diverges from the germline sequence, so it may reflect a read error. V gene TRBV7-2 combines with J gene TRBJ1-6; 9 nucleotides align to TRBD1. The CDR3 has 15 residues. In germline, CDR1 is SGHTA, CDR2 FQGNSA. The CDR3 region is CASRLDRGYNSPLHF. For the CDR3, the DNA is TGTGCCAGCAGGTTAGACAGGGGGTATAATTCACCCCTCCACTTT.

The rearrangement joins TRBV5-4 to TRBJ2-5; a possible D gene is TRBD2 (5 bases). Looked up from germline, CDR1 is SGHNT and CDR2 is YYREEE (reference sequence). The V and J ends lost 6 bases and 0 bases respectively, with 30 bases between them. The CDR3 is 20 amino acids. CDR3 in amino acids: CASTRGRPLDRDWYQETQYF. As DNA, the CDR3 is TGTGCCAGCACTCGAGGGCGGCCCCTAGACCGTGACTGGTACCAAGAGACCCAGTACTTC.

In this sample, this clone turned up a few times. This chain links TRBV28 with TRBJ1-1, with D unresolved. There are 14 residues in the CDR3. Per the germline V gene, CDR1 is MDHEN and CDR2 is SYDVKM. The V end lost 5 bases, the J end lost 4 bases, and 14 bases lay between the germline ends. CDR3 residues: CASSRKPESTEAFF. The CDR3 bases are TGTGCCAGCAGTAGAAAACCTGAGAGCACTGAAGCTTTCTTT. The whole variable domain, filled in from reference TRBV28 and TRBJ1-1, reads DVKVTQSSRYLVKRTGEKVFLECVQDMDHENMFWYRQDPGLGLRLIYFSYDVKMKEKGDIPEGYSVSREKKERFSLILESASTNQTSMYLCASSRKPESTEAFFGQGTRLTVV.

The J gene is TRBJ1-2, the V gene TRBV6-4; D remains unclear. V lost 4 bases and J lost 4, with 10 bases in between. From germline, CDR1 is MRHNA and CDR2 SNTAGT. The CDR3 spans 13 residues. CDR3 amino acids: CASSAADSYGYTF. Written as DNA, the CDR3 is TGTGCCAGCAGTGCGGCGGATAGCTATGGCTACACCTTC.

This chain connects TRBV7-2 to TRBJ2-3, with D uncertain. Trimming pared 5 bases from V and 6 bases from J, leaving 12 bases between. The CDR3 extends over 13 amino acids. The germline CDR1 and CDR2 sequences are SGHTA and FQGNSA. The CDR3 loop is CASSAQAQDTQYF. The CDR3 DNA reads as TGTGCCAGCAGCGCTCAGGCCCAGGATACGCAGTATTTT.

This clone turned up a few times. The chain links TRBV30 to TRBJ2-7; TRBD2 might be the D (6 bases). Germline lookup yields CDR1 GTSNPN and CDR2 SVGIG (reference sequence). The CDR3 runs 14 residues. V was cut by 3 bases and J by 3 bases, with 15 bases left in between. The CDR3 loop reads CAWSAGTAFYEQYF. The CDR3 DNA follows: TGTGCCTGGAGCGCCGGGACTGCCTTCTACGAGCAGTACTTC.

A single count supports this clone. V and J are TRBV5-4 and TRBJ2-3; no reliable D call. CDR1 is SGHNT and CDR2 is YYREEE in the germline V gene (reference sequence). Trimming left V 4 bases short and J 2 bases short, with 14 bases between. The length of the CDR3 is 15 residues. The CDR3 bases are TGTGCCAGCAGCCCTACGTCCGCTCCCACAGATACGCAGTATTTT. It codes for CASSPTSAPTDTQYF.

The J gene is TRBJ1-4, the V gene TRBV18, with D possibly being TRBD1 (6 bases). V lost 10 bases, J lost 8 bases, and 14 bases lay in between. The CDR3 contains 12 residues. Per germline, CDR1 KGHSH and CDR2 LQKENI. CDR3 in DNA: TGTGCCAACTCGGGGGACAACGAAAAACTGTTTTTT. Translation gives CANSGDNEKLFF.

The chain has TRBV2 and TRBJ2-7, with TRBD2 identical over 11 bases. J gave up 2 bases and V 6 bases, and 3 bases lay outside the gene matches. Germline CDR1 and CDR2: SNHLY and FYNNEI. The CDR3 has 14 amino acids. Written as DNA, the CDR3 is TGTGCCAGCAGATCGACTAGCGGGGCCTACGAGCAGTACTTC. Its protein is CASRSTSGAYEQYF.

The chain is built from TRBV2 and TRBJ2-1; weak D call: TRBD2 (6 bases). CDR1 is SNHLY, CDR2 FYNNEI, per germline. CDR3 length equals 14 residues. V was cut by 2 bases and J by 7 bases, with 12 bases left in between. In nucleotides, the CDR3 is TGTGCCAGCAGTGAAAGTGGGCGGGGAAATGAGCAGTTCTTC. Translated, it gives CASSESGRGNEQFF.